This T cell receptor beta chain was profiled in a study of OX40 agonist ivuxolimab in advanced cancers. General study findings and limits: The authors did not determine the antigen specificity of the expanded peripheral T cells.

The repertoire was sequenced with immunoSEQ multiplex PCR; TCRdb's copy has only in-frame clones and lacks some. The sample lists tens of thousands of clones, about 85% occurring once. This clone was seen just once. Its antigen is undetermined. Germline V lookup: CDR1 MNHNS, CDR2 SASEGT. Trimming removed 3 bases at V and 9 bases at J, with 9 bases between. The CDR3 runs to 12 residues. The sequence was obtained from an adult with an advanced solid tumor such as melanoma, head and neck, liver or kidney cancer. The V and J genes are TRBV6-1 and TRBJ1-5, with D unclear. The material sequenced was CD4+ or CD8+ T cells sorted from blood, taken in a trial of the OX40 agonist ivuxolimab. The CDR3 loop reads CASSEGTGPQHF. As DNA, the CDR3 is TGTGCCAGCAGTGAGGGCACTGGGCCCCAGCATTTT.